A selection of T cell receptor beta chains follows, all from one sample in a study of blood T cell repertoires in COVID-19. Generated by immunoSEQ multiplex PCR, the TCRdb table keeps only in-frame clones and is missing some. The sample holds roughly 500,000 clones, roughly 89% seen once. The source material was peripheral blood. These receptors originate from a man between 18 and 29 years old with COVID-19, enrolled during active disease. The CDR3 runs from the conserved cysteine through the conserved F or W. The order of the fields is CDR3 DNA, CDR3 protein, D gene, J gene, clone size, V gene. D genes are given only for firm matches. For some rows the clone size is stated as once, few or many, or as a class when expanded; others skip it.

cdr3_nt: TGCGCCAGCAGCACCGGGACAGGGGCCACAGATACGCAGTATTTT; cdr3_aa: CASSTGTGATDTQYF; d_call: TRBD1; j_call: TRBJ2-3; clone_size: -; v_call: TRBV4-1
cdr3_nt: TGTGCCACCAGTTGGTCAGCGCGGGAAAACCTTACCATAACCTACGTGGAGCAGTACTTC; cdr3_aa: CATSWSARENLTITYVEQYF; d_call: -; j_call: TRBJ2-7; clone_size: -; v_call: TRBV24-1
cdr3_nt: TGTGCCAGCAGCCAGGGGTCTGGGGCCAACGTCCTGACTTTC; cdr3_aa: CASSQGSGANVLTF; d_call: -; j_call: TRBJ2-6; clone_size: -; v_call: TRBV5-4
cdr3_nt: TGCAGCGTGATGGACAGGGGAGACATTCAGTACTTC; cdr3_aa: CSVMDRGDIQYF; d_call: TRBD1; j_call: TRBJ2-4; clone_size: -; v_call: TRBV29-1
cdr3_nt: TGTGCCAGCACCAGAGACAGCCACTTTAATGAAAAACTGTTTTTT; cdr3_aa: CASTRDSHFNEKLFF; d_call: -; j_call: TRBJ1-4; clone_size: -; v_call: TRBV2
cdr3_nt: TGTGCCAGCAGCCCAGTCGGGGGAAACACCATATATTTT; cdr3_aa: CASSPVGGNTIYF; d_call: -; j_call: TRBJ1-3; clone_size: -; v_call: TRBV9
cdr3_nt: TGTGCCAGCAGCTTCCCCGGACTAGCGGGAGAAAATGAGCAGTTCTTC; cdr3_aa: CASSFPGLAGENEQFF; d_call: TRBD2; j_call: TRBJ2-1; clone_size: -; v_call: TRBV5-4
cdr3_nt: TGTGCCAGCAGCCAAGCAACAGGGGGGGGAATGAACACTGAAGCTTTCTTT; cdr3_aa: CASSQATGGGMNTEAFF; d_call: TRBD1; j_call: TRBJ1-1; clone_size: -; v_call: TRBV14
cdr3_nt: TGTGCCAGTAGTCTTCCTAACTATGGCTACACCTTC; cdr3_aa: CASSLPNYGYTF; d_call: -; j_call: TRBJ1-2; clone_size: -; v_call: TRBV19
cdr3_nt: TGTGCCAGCAGCCAGCGACAGTTTTGGAGTGGAAACACCATATATTTT; cdr3_aa: CASSQRQFWSGNTIYF; d_call: -; j_call: TRBJ1-3; clone_size: -; v_call: TRBV3-1/TRBV3-2
cdr3_nt: TGTGCCAGCAGTCCAGCTAGGGAGCAGTACTTC; cdr3_aa: CASSPAREQYF; d_call: -; j_call: TRBJ2-7; clone_size: -; v_call: TRBV28
cdr3_nt: TGTGCCAGCTCAGGATTGACAGGGGTCGGGGACAGCTCCTACGAGCAGTACTTC; cdr3_aa: CASSGLTGVGDSSYEQYF; d_call: TRBD1; j_call: TRBJ2-7; clone_size: once; v_call: TRBV18
cdr3_nt: TGTGCCAGCAGTGCTGGAGGTTGGAGGGAGACCCAGTACTTC; cdr3_aa: CASSAGGWRETQYF; d_call: -; j_call: TRBJ2-5; clone_size: once; v_call: TRBV2
cdr3_nt: TGTGCCACCAGCCGGGGGGCCTCTGGAAACACCATATATTTT; cdr3_aa: CATSRGASGNTIYF; d_call: -; j_call: TRBJ1-3; clone_size: -; v_call: TRBV15
cdr3_nt: TGTGCCAGCAGTTACTCGGTTCTAGGTGGTTTGGAGACCCAGTACTTC; cdr3_aa: CASSYSVLGGLETQYF; d_call: -; j_call: TRBJ2-5; clone_size: -; v_call: TRBV6-5
cdr3_nt: TGTGCCAGCTCACCAAACGGGGGGTACGGCGGCTACACCTTC; cdr3_aa: CASSPNGGYGGYTF; d_call: -; j_call: TRBJ1-2; clone_size: -; v_call: TRBV18
cdr3_nt: TGTGCCAGCAGCTTAAGAGTCGGAGCAGATACGCAGTATTTT; cdr3_aa: CASSLRVGADTQYF; d_call: -; j_call: TRBJ2-3; clone_size: -; v_call: TRBV11-3
cdr3_nt: TGTGCCAGCAGCGTCTCCCCCGGTGGGCCCGGAAACACCATATATTTT; cdr3_aa: CASSVSPGGPGNTIYF; d_call: -; j_call: TRBJ1-3; clone_size: once; v_call: TRBV9
cdr3_nt: TGTGCCAGCAGGGTCGCGGGGCCAGGAAACACCATATATTTT; cdr3_aa: CASRVAGPGNTIYF; d_call: -; j_call: TRBJ1-3; clone_size: -; v_call: TRBV2
cdr3_nt: TGTGCCAGCAGCTCCAGAGAGGACGAGCAGTACTTC; cdr3_aa: CASSSREDEQYF; d_call: -; j_call: TRBJ2-7; clone_size: -; v_call: TRBV13
cdr3_nt: TGTGCCAGCAGTAGACAGGGTCCCTATGGCTACACCTTC; cdr3_aa: CASSRQGPYGYTF; d_call: -; j_call: TRBJ1-2; clone_size: -; v_call: TRBV21-1
cdr3_nt: TGTGCCAGCAGCCAGGGGCCGTCATACGAGCAGTACTTC; cdr3_aa: CASSQGPSYEQYF; d_call: -; j_call: TRBJ2-7; clone_size: -; v_call: TRBV7-3
cdr3_nt: TGTGCCAGCAGGGGACTAGCGGGCTATAAAGAGACCCAGTACTTC; cdr3_aa: CASRGLAGYKETQYF; d_call: TRBD2; j_call: TRBJ2-5; clone_size: -; v_call: TRBV2
cdr3_nt: TGCGCCAGCAGCAGCGGGACAGGGGCAGGGGCCAACGTCCTGACTTTC; cdr3_aa: CASSSGTGAGANVLTF; d_call: TRBD1; j_call: TRBJ2-6; clone_size: -; v_call: TRBV5-1
cdr3_nt: TGTGCCAGCAGAGGGACAGGGGGCTCCGGGGAGCTGTTTTTT; cdr3_aa: CASRGTGGSGELFF; d_call: TRBD1; j_call: TRBJ2-2; clone_size: once; v_call: TRBV5-4
cdr3_nt: TGTGCCAGCAGCACAGACGTGGGGAACACTGAAGCTTTCTTT; cdr3_aa: CASSTDVGNTEAFF; d_call: -; j_call: TRBJ1-1; clone_size: -; v_call: TRBV7-2
cdr3_nt: TGTGCCAGCAACGACAGGGCGTGGGGCGATGAGCAGTTCTTC; cdr3_aa: CASNDRAWGDEQFF; d_call: TRBD1; j_call: TRBJ2-1; clone_size: -; v_call: TRBV11-3
cdr3_nt: TGTGCCAGCAGCCATCGACAGCCCCGAGAGACCCAGTACTTC; cdr3_aa: CASSHRQPRETQYF; d_call: -; j_call: TRBJ2-5; clone_size: -; v_call: TRBV3-1/TRBV3-2
cdr3_nt: TGTGCCAGCAGCTTTCTGGCGGGGGGGTACCAAGAGACCCAGTACTTC; cdr3_aa: CASSFLAGGYQETQYF; d_call: TRBD2; j_call: TRBJ2-5; clone_size: -; v_call: TRBV11-1
cdr3_nt: TGTGCCAGCAGCCAAGTGACTAGCGGGGGGGCCCGAGAGACCCAGTACTTC; cdr3_aa: CASSQVTSGGARETQYF; d_call: TRBD2; j_call: TRBJ2-5; clone_size: -; v_call: TRBV3-1/TRBV3-2
cdr3_nt: TGTGCCAGCAGCAACAGGGGTCAGCCCCAGCATTTT; cdr3_aa: CASSNRGQPQHF; d_call: TRBD1; j_call: TRBJ1-5; clone_size: -; v_call: TRBV6-5